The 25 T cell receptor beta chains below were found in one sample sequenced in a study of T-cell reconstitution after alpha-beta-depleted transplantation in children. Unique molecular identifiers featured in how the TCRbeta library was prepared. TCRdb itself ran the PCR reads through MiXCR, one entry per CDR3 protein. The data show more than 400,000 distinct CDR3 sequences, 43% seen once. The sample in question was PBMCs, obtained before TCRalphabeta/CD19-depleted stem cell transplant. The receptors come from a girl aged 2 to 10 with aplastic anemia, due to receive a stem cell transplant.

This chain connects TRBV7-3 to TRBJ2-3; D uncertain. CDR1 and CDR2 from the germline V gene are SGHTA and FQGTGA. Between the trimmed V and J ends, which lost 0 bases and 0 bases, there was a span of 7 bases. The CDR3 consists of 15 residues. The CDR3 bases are TGTGCCAGCAGCTTAACTGCGGTTAGCACAGATACGCAGTATTTT. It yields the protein CASSLTAVSTDTQYF.

CDR3 residues: CASRLERAEAFF. The CDR3 region has the DNA TGCGCCAGCAGGCTGGAAAGGGCTGAAGCTTTCTTT. The chain recombines TRBV5-1 with TRBJ1-1; D is ambiguous. Deletions cut 5 bases from V and 6 bases from J, with 11 bases between. CDR3 size: 12 residues. Per germline, CDR1 SGHRS and CDR2 YFSETQ.

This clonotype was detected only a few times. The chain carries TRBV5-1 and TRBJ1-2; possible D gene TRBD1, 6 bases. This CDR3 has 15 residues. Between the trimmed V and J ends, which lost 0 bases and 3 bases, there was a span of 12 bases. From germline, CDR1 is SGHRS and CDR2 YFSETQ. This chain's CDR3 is CASSLDPGEDYGYTF. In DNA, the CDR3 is TGCGCCAGCAGCTTGGATCCAGGGGAGGACTATGGCTACACCTTC.

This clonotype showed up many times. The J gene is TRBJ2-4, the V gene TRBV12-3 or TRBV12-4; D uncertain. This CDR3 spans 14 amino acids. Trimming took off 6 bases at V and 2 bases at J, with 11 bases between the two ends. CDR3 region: CASSESGSKNIQYF. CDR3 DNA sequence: TGTGCCAGCAGCGAGTCGGGTTCCAAAAACATTCAGTACTTC.

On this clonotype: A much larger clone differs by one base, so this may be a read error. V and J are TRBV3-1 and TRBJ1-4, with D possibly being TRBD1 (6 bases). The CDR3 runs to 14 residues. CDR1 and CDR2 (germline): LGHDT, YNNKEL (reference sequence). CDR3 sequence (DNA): TGTGCCAGCAGCCGGACAGCAACTAATGAAAAACCGTTTTTT. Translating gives CASSRTATNEKPFF.

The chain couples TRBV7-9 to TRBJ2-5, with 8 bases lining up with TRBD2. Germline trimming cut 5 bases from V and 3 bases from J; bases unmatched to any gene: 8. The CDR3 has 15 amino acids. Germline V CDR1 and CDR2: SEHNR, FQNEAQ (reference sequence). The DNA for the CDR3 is TGTGCCAGCAGCCCACGGACTAGCAGAAAAGAGACCCAGTACTTC. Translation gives CASSPRTSRKETQYF.

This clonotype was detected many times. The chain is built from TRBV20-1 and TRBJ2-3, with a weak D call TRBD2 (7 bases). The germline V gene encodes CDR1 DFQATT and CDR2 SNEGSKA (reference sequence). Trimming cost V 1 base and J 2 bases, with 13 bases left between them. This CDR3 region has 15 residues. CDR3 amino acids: CSARGYGGHTDTQYF. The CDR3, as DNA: TGCAGTGCTAGAGGGTACGGGGGGCACACAGATACGCAGTATTTT.

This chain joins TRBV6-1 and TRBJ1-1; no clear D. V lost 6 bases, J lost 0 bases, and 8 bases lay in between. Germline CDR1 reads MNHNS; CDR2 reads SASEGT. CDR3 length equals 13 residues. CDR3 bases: TGTGCCAGCAGCCCCGCTTTGAACACTGAAGCTTTCTTT. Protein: CASSPALNTEAFF.

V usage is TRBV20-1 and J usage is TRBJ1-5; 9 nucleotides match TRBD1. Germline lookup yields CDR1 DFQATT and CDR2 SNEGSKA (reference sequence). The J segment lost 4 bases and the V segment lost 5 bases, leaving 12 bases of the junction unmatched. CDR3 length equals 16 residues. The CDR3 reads CSASRDRAWGNQPQHF. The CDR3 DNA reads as TGCAGTGCTTCCCGGGACAGGGCTTGGGGGAATCAGCCCCAGCATTTT.

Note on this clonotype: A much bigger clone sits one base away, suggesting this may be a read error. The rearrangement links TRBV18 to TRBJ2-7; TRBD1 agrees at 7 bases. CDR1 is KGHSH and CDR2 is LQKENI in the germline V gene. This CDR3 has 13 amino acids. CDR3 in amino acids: CASSPGQRYEQNF. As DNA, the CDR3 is TGTGCCAGCTCACCGGGACAGCGCTACGAGCAGAACTTC.

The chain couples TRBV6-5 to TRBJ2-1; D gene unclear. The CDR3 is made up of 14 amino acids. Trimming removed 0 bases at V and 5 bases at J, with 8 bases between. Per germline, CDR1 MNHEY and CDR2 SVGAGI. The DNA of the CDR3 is TGTGCCAGCAGTTACTCTATCACCAACAATGAGCAGTTCTTC. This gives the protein CASSYSITNNEQFF.

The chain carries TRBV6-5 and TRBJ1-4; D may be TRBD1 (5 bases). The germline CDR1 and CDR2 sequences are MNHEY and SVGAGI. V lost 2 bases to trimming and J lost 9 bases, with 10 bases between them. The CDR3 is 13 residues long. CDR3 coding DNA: TGTGCCAGCAGTTACGAGCAGGGTAAAAAACTGTTTTTT. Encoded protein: CASSYEQGKKLFF.

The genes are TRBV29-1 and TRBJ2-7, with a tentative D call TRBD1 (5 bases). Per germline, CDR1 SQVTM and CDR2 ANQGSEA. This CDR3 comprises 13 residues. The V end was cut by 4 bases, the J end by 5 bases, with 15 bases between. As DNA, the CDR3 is TGCAGCGTTGGCTCAGCAGGGTACCACGAGCAGTACTTC. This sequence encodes CSVGSAGYHEQYF.

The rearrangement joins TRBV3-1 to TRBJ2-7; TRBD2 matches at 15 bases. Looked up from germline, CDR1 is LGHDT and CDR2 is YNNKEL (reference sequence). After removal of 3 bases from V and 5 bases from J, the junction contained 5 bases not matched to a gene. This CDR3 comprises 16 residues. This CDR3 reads CASSHEGLAGGNEQYF. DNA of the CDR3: TGTGCCAGCAGCCACGAGGGACTAGCGGGAGGCAACGAGCAGTACTTC.

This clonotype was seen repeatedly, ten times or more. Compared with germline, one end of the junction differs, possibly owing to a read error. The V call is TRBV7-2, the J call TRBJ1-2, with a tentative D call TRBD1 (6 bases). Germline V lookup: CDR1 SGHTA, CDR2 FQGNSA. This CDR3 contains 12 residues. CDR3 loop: CASSFHREISVF. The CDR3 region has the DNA TGTGCCAGCAGCTTCCACAGGGAAATTTCCGTCTTC.

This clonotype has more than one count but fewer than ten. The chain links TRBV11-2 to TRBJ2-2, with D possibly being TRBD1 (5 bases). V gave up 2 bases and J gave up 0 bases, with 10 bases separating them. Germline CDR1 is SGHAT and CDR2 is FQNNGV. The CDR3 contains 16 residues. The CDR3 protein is CASSLNGASNTGELFF. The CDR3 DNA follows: TGTGCCAGCAGCTTAAATGGGGCCTCGAACACCGGGGAGCTGTTTTTT. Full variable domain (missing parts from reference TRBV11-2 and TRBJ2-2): EAGVAQSPRYKIIEKRQSVAFWCNPISGHATLYWYQQILGQGPKLLIQFQNNGVVDDSQLPKDRFSAERLKGVDSTLKIQPAKLEDSAVYLCASSLNGASNTGELFFGEGSRLTVL.

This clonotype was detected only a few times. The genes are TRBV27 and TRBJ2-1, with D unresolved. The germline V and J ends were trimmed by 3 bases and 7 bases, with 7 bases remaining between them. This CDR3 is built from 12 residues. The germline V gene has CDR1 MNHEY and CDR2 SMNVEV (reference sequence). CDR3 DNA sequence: TGTGCCAGCAGTTTCTGGGGAAATGAGCAGTTCTTC. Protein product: CASSFWGNEQFF.

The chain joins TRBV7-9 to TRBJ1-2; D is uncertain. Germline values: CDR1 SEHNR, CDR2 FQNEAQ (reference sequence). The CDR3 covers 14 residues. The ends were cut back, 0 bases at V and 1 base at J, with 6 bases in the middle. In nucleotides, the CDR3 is TGTGCCAGCAGCTTAGCGGACGGTAACTATGGCTACACCTTC. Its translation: CASSLADGNYGYTF.

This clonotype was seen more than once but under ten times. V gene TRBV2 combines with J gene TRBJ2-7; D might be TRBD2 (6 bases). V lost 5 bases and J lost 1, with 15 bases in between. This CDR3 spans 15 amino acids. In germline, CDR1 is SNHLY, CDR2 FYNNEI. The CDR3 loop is CASSPRGSFSYEQYF. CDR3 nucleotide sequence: TGTGCCAGCAGTCCTCGGGGGTCTTTTTCCTACGAGCAGTACTTC.

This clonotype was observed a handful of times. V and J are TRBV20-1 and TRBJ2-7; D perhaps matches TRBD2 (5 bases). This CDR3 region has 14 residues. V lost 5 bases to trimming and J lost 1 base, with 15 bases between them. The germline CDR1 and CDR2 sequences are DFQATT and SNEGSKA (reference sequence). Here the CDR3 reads CSALRSLASYEQYF. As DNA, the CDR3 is TGCAGTGCTCTGCGGTCCTTAGCGTCCTACGAGCAGTACTTC.

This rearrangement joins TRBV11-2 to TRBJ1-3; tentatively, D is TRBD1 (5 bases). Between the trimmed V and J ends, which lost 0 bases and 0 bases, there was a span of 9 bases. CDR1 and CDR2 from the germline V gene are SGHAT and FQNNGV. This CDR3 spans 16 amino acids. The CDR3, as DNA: TGTGCCAGCAGCTTAGAGGGGGTCCTCTCTGGAAACACCATATATTTT. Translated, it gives CASSLEGVLSGNTIYF.

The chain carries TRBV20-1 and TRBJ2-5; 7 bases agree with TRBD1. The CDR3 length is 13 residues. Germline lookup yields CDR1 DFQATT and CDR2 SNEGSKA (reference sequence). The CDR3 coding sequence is TGCTCACCAACAGGGGAAGTGATAGAGACCCAGTACTTC. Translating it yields CSPTGEVIETQYF.

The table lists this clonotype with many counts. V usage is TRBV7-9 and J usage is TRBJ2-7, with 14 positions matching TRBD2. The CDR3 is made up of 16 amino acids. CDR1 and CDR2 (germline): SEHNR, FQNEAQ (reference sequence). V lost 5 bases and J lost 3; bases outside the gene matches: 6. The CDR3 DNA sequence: TGTGCCAGCAGCGGGACTAGCGGGAGTACGAACTACGAGCAGTACTTC. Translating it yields CASSGTSGSTNYEQYF.

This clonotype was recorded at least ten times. CDR3 bases: TGCGCCAGCATCCCGGGAGGAACCTACAATGAGCAGTTCTTC. Residues: CASIPGGTYNEQFF. The V gene is TRBV5-1, the J gene TRBJ2-1, with 7 bases fitting TRBD2. CDR1 and CDR2 from the germline V gene are SGHRS and YFSETQ. The V segment lost 6 bases and the J segment 2 bases; nucleotides outside the gene matches: 5. The CDR3 extends over 14 amino acids.

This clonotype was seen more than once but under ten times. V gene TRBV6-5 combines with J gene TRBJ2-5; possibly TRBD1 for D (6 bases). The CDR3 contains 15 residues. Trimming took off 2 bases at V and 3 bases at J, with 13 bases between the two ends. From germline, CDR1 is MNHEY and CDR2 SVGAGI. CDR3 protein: CASSYEETGKETQYF. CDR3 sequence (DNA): TGTGCCAGCAGTTACGAAGAAACAGGGAAAGAGACCCAGTACTTC.